One and the same sample provided the 10 T cell receptor beta chains below, sequenced in a study of blood T cell repertoires in COVID-19. Clones were read by immunoSEQ multiplex PCR, and TCRdb kept only the in-frame ones, dropping some. The sample has more than 85,000 clones; around 89% are singletons. Sequencing was done on a sample of peripheral blood. All receptors come from a woman aged 45-65 years with acute or convalescent COVID-19.

In the case of this clone: This same CDR3 is encoded by further DNA sequences in the sample. This sequence joins TRBV28 and TRBJ2-1; 9 bases are shared with TRBD1. This CDR3 has 15 amino acids. CDR1 and CDR2 (germline): MDHEN, SYDVKM. J was trimmed by 5 bases and V by 3 bases; bases with no gene match: 5. For the CDR3, the DNA is TGTGCCAGCAGTTTCCCCGGGACAGGGCACAATGAGCAGTTCTTC. It codes for CASSFPGTGHNEQFF.

The chain has TRBV7-2 and TRBJ2-4, with TRBD1 matching 10 bases. The CDR3 length is 15 residues. CDR1 and CDR2 (germline): SGHTA, FQGNSA. Trimming removed 4 bases from V and 6 bases from J; junction bases left unmatched: 6. The CDR3 DNA follows: TGTGCCAGCAGCTCAACCCGGGACAGGGGAAACATTCAGTACTTC. Translation gives CASSSTRDRGNIQYF.

The chain links TRBV5-1 to TRBJ2-1; D uncertain. The CDR3 sequence is 14 residues long. CDR1 and CDR2 from the germline V gene are SGHRS and YFSETQ. Trimming took 4 bases from V and 4 from J, leaving 12 bases between them. CDR3 sequence: CASSPSRLYNEQFF. The CDR3 DNA follows: TGCGCCAGCAGCCCCTCCAGGCTTTACAATGAGCAGTTCTTC.

This sequence joins TRBV11-2 and TRBJ2-1; D is possibly TRBD2 (6 bases). The germline V gene encodes CDR1 SGHAT and CDR2 FQNNGV. This CDR3 has 15 residues. The V and J ends lost 5 bases and 0 bases respectively, with 11 bases between them. Written as DNA, the CDR3 is TGTGCCAGCAGCGAGCGGGTCAGCTCCTACAATGAGCAGTTCTTC. Amino acid sequence: CASSERVSSYNEQFF. Together with reference TRBV11-2 and TRBJ2-1, the CDR3 gives the full variable domain: EAGVAQSPRYKIIEKRQSVAFWCNPISGHATLYWYQQILGQGPKLLIQFQNNGVVDDSQLPKDRFSAERLKGVDSTLKIQPAKLEDSAVYLCASSERVSSYNEQFFGPGTRLTVL.

The rearrangement joins TRBV5-1 to TRBJ2-1; TRBD1 matches at 9 bases. J was trimmed by 2 bases and V by 3 bases; bases with no gene match: 3. Germline CDR1 is SGHRS and CDR2 is YFSETQ. CDR3 length: 15 amino acids. CDR3 residues: CASSSGQGTYNEQFF. DNA for the CDR3: TGCGCCAGCAGCTCGGGACAGGGAACCTACAATGAGCAGTTCTTC.

The rearrangement uses TRBV11-2 and TRBJ2-2, with TRBD1 matching over 10 bases. The germline V gene has CDR1 SGHAT and CDR2 FQNNGV. The V gene end was trimmed by 5 bases and the J gene end by 6 bases; junction bases not matched to a gene: 3. CDR3 length: 14 residues. CDR3 nucleotide sequence: TGTGCCAGCAGCCCCGGGACAGGGGCCGGGGAGCTGTTTTTT. Translated: CASSPGTGAGELFF.

The chain has TRBV6-2 or TRBV6-3 and TRBJ2-5, with TRBD2 matching over 14 bases. The CDR3 is 15 amino acids. Germline CDR1 reads MNHEY; CDR2 reads SVGEGT. Trimming removed 4 bases from V and 4 bases from J; junction bases left unmatched: 2. The CDR3, as DNA: TGTGCCAGCAGTTCGGGACTAGCGGGAGTAGAGACCCAGTACTTC. Protein product: CASSSGLAGVETQYF.

The V and J genes are TRBV2 and TRBJ2-3, with 8 bases that match TRBD1. J gave up 0 bases and V 5 bases, and 1 base lay outside the gene matches. This CDR3 comprises 14 residues. Germline V gene lookup returns CDR1 SNHLY and CDR2 FYNNEI. The CDR3 DNA follows: TGTGCCAGCAGTAGGACAGGGAGCACAGATACGCAGTATTTT. This gives the protein CASSRTGSTDTQYF.

CDR3 DNA: TGTGCCAGCAGTGGGACTAGCGGGAGGATAGATACGCAGTATTTT. Its protein is CASSGTSGRIDTQYF. The chain uses TRBV2 and TRBJ2-3; TRBD2 agrees at 14 bases. With 4 bases clipped from V and 5 bases from J, the junction kept 2 bases outside the gene matches. This CDR3 is 15 amino acids long. CDR1 is SNHLY and CDR2 is FYNNEI in the germline V gene.

The chain has TRBV11-2 and TRBJ1-3; tentative D call: TRBD1 (6 bases). Germline CDR1 reads SGHAT; CDR2 reads FQNNGV. Trimming removed 6 bases at V and 0 bases at J, with 15 bases between. The CDR3 has 16 residues. The CDR3 coding sequence is TGTGCCAGCAGATTGACTACAGGGAACTCTGGAAACACCATATATTTT. Translated, it gives CASRLTTGNSGNTIYF.